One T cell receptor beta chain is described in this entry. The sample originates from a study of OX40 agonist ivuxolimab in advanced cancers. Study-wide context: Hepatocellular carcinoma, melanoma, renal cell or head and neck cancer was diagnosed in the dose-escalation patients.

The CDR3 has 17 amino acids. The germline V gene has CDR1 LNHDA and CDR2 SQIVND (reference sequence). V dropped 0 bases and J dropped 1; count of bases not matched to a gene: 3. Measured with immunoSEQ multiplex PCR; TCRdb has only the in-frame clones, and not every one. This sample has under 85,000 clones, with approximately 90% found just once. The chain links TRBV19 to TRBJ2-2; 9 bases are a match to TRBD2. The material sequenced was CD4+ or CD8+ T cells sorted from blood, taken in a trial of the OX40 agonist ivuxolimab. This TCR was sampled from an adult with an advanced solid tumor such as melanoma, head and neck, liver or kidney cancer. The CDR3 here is CASSIEASGVNTGELFF. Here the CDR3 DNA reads TGTGCCAGTAGTATAGAAGCTAGCGGGGTGAACACCGGGGAGCTGTTTTTT. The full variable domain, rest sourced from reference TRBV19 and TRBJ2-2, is DGGITQSPKYLFRKEGQNVTLSCEQNLNHDAMYWYRQDPGQGLRLIYYSQIVNDFQKGDIAEGYSVSREKKESFPLTVTSAQKNPTAFYLCASSIEASGVNTGELFFGEGSRLTVL.